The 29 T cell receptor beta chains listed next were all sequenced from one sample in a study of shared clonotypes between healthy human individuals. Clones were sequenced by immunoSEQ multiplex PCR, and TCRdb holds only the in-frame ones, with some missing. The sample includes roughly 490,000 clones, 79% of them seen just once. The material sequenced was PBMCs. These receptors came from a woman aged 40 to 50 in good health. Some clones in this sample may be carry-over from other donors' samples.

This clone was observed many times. The CDR3 loop reads CASSERTGGYTF. The CDR3, as DNA: TGTGCCAGCAGTGAACGAACGGGTGGCTACACCTTC. V usage is TRBV6-1 and J usage is TRBJ1-2; D unresolved. The CDR3 spans 12 residues. V was trimmed by 2 bases and J by 7 bases, leaving 8 bases between them. Germline CDR1 MNHNS, CDR2 SASEGT.

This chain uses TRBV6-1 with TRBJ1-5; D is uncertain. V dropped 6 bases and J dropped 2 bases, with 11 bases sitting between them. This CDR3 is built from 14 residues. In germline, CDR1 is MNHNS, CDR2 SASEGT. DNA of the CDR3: TGTGCCAGCAGCGGGCCAACGGGCAATCAGCCCCAGCATTTT. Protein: CASSGPTGNQPQHF.

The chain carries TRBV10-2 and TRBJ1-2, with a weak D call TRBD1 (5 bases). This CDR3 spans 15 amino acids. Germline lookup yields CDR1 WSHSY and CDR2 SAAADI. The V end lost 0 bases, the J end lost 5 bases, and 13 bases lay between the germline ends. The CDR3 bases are TGCGCCAGCAGTGAGTCGGGGGGGGGATTTTATGGCTACACCTTC. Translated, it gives CASSESGGGFYGYTF.

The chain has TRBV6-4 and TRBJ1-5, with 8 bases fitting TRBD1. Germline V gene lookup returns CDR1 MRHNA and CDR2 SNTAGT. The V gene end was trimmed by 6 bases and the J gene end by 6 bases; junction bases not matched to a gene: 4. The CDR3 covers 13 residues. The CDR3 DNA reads TGTGCCAGCAGGGCAGGGGGCCCTCAGCCCCAGCATTTT. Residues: CASRAGGPQPQHF.

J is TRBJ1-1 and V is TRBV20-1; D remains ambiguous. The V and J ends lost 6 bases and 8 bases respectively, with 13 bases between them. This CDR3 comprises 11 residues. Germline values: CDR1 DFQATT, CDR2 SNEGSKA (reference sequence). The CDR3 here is CSARKGIEAFF. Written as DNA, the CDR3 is TGCAGTGCCAGAAAGGGAATAGAAGCTTTCTTT.

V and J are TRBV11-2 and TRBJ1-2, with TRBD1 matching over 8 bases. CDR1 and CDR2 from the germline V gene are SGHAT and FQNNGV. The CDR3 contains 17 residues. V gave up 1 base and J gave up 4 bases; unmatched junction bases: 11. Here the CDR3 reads CASSLVGTGGSSYGYTF. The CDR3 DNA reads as TGTGCCAGCAGCTTAGTTGGTACAGGGGGATCGAGCTATGGCTACACCTTC.

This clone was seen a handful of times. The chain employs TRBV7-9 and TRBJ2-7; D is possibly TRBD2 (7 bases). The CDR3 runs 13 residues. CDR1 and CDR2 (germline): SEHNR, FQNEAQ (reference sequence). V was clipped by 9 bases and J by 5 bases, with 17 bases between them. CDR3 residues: CASGYGGADEQYF. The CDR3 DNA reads TGTGCCAGTGGTTATGGGGGGGCAGACGAGCAGTACTTC.

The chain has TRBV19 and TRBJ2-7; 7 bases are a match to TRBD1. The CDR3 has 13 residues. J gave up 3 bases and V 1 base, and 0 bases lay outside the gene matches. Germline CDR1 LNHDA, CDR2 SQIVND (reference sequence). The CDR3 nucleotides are TGTGCCAGTAGTATAGGGACAGGCTACGAGCAGTACTTC. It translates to CASSIGTGYEQYF.

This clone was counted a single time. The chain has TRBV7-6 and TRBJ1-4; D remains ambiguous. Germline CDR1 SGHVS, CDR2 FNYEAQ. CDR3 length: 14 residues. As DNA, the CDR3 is TGTGCAGCGGGTAGCGGTACCTCCAATGAAAAACTGTTTTTT. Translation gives CAAGSGTSNEKLFF.

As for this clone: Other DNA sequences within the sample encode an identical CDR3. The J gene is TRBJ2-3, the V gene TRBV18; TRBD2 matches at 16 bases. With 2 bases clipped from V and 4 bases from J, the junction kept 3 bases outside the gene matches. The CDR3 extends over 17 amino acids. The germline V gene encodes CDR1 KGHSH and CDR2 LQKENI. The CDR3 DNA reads TGTGCCAGCTCACCAGGGACTAGCGGGAGGGCCCCAGATACGCAGTATTTT. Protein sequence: CASSPGTSGRAPDTQYF. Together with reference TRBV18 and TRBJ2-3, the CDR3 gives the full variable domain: NAGVMQNPRHLVRRRGQEARLRCSPMKGHSHVYWYRQLPEEGLKFMVYLQKENIIDESGMPKERFSAEFPKEGPSILRIQQVVRGDSAAYFCASSPGTSGRAPDTQYFGPGTRLTVL.

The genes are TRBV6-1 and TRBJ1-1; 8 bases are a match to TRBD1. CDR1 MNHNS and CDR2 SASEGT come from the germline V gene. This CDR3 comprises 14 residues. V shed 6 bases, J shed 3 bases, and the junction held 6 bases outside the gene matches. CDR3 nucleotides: TGTGCCAGCAGGGAGACAGGGGTGGACACTGAAGCTTTCTTT. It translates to CASRETGVDTEAFF.

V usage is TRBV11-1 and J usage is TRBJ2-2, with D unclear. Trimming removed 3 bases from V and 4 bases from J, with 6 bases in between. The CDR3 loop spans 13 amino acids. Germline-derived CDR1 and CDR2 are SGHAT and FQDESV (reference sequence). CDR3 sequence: CASSLVRTGELFF. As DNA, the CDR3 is TGTGCCAGCAGCTTGGTTCGCACCGGGGAGCTGTTTTTT.

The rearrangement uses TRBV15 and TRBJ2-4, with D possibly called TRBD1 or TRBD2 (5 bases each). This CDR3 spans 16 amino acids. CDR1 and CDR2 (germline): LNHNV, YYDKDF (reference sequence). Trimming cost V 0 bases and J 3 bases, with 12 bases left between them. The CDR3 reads CATSRDPRDDKNIQYF. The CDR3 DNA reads TGTGCCACCAGCAGAGATCCACGGGACGACAAAAACATTCAGTACTTC.

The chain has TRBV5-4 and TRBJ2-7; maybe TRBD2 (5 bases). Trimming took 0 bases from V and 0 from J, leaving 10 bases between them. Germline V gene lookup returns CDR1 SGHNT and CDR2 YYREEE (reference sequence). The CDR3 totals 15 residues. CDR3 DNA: TGTGCCAGCAGCTTGGGTAGCCGGGGCTCCTACGAGCAGTACTTC. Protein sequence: CASSLGSRGSYEQYF.

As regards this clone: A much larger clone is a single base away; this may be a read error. CDR3 sequence reads: CASSVNAGELFF. The DNA for the CDR3 is TGTGCCAGCAGCGTTAACGCCGGGGAGCTGTTTTTT. The J gene is TRBJ2-2, the V gene TRBV9; D remains unclear. Germline-derived CDR1 and CDR2 are SGDLS and YYNGEE. V lost 2 bases and J lost 6, with 5 bases in between. This CDR3 is 12 amino acids long.

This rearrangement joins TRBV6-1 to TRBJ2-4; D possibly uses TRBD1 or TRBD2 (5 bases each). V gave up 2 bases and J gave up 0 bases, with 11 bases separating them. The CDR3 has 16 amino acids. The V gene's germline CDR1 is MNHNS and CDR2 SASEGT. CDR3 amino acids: CASSELRDLAKNIQYF. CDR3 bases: TGTGCCAGCAGTGAACTACGGGACCTAGCCAAAAACATTCAGTACTTC.

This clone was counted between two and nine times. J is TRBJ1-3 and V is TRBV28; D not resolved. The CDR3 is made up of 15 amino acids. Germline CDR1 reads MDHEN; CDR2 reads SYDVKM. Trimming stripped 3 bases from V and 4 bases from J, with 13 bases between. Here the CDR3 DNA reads TGTGCCAGCAGTTTGCCCTCCTCTTGGGGAAACACCATATATTTT. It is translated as CASSLPSSWGNTIYF.

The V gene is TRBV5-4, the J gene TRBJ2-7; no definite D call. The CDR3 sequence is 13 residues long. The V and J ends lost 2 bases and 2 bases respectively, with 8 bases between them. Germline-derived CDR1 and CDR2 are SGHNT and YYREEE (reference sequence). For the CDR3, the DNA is TGTGCCAGCAGCTTCAAAGGGACCTACGAGCAGTACTTC. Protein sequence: CASSFKGTYEQYF.

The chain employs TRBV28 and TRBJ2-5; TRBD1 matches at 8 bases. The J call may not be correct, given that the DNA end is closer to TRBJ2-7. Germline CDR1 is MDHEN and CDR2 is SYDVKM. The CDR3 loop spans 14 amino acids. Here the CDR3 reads CASSFGTGTYEQYF. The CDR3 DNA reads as TGTGCCAGCAGTTTTGGGACAGGAACCTACGAGCAGTACTTC.

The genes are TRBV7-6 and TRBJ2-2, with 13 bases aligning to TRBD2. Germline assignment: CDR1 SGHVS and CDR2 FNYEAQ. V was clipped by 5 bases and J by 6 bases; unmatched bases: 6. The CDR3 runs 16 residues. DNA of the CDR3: TGTGCCAGCAGCCCTCGGACTAGCGGGAGCTCCGGGGAGCTGTTTTTT. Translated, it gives CASSPRTSGSSGELFF.

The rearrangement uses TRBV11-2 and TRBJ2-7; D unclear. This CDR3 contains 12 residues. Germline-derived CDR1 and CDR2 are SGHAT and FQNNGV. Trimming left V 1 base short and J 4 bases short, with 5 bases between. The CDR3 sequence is CASSLGRYEQYF. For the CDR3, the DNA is TGTGCCAGCAGCTTAGGGCGGTACGAGCAGTACTTC.

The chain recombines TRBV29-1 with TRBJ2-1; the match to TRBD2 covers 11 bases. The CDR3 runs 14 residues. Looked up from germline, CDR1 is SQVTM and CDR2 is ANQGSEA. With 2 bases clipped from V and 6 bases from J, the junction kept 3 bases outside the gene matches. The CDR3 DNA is TGCAGCGTTGAACTACTAGCGGGAGTCAATGAGCAGTTCTTC. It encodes CSVELLAGVNEQFF.

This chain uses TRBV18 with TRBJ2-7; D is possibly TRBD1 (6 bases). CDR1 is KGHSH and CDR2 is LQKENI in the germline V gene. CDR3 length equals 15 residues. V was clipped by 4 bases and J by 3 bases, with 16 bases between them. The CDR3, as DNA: TGTGCCAGCTCACAACGACCACAGGGAGACTACGAGCAGTACTTC. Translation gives CASSQRPQGDYEQYF.

CDR3 sequence: CASSHLIGRGPYEQYF. As DNA, the CDR3 is TGCGCCAGCAGCCATCTTATCGGCCGCGGACCCTACGAGCAGTACTTC. The rearrangement joins TRBV4-3 to TRBJ2-7; D is unresolved. The CDR3 spans 16 residues. Trimming cost V 3 bases and J 2 bases, with 17 bases left between them. CDR1 is LGHNA, CDR2 YSLEER, per germline.

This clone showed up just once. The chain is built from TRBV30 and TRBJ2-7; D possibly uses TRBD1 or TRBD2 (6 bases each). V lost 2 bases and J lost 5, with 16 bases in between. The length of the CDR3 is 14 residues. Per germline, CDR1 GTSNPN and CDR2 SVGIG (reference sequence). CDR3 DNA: TGTGCCTGGAGTTCGCCGGGGGCCCGTGACGAGCAGTACTTC. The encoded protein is CAWSSPGARDEQYF. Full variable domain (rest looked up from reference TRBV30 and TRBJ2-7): SQTIHQWPATLVQPVGSPLSLECTVEGTSNPNLYWYRQAAGRGLQLLFYSVGIGQISSEVPQNLSASRPQDRQFILSSKKLLLSDSGFYLCAWSSPGARDEQYFGPGTRLTVT.

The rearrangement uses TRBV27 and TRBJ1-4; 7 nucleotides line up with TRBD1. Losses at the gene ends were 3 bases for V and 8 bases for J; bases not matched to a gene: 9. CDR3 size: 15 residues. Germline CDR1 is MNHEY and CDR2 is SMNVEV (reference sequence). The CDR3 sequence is CASSFDTTGPEKLFF. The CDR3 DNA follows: TGTGCCAGCAGTTTCGATACGACAGGGCCGGAAAAACTGTTTTTT.

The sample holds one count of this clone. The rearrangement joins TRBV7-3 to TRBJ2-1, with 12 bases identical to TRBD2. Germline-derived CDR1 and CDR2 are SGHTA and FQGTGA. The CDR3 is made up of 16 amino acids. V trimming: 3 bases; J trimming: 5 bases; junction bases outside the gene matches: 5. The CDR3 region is CASSFLAGGLDNEQFF. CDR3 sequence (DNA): TGTGCCAGCAGCTTCCTAGCGGGAGGGCTTGACAATGAGCAGTTCTTC. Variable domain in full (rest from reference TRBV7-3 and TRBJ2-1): GAGVSQTPSNKVTEKGKYVELRCDPISGHTALYWYRQSLGQGPEFLIYFQGTGAADDSGLPNDRFFAVRPEGSVSTLKIQRTERGDSAVYLCASSFLAGGLDNEQFFGPGTRLTVL.

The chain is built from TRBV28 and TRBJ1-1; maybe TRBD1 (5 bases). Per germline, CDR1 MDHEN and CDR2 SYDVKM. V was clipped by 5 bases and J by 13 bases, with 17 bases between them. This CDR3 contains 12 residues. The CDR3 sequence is CASSSGGLIDFF. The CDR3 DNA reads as TGTGCCAGCAGTAGCGGGGGTTTAATCGATTTCTTT.

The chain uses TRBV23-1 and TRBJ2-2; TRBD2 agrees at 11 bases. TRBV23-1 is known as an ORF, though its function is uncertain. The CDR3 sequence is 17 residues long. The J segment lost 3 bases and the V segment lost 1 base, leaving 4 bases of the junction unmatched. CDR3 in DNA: TGCGCCAGCAGTCAATGGAAGGGACTAGCGGACACCGGGGAGCTGTTTTTT. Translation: CASSQWKGLADTGELFF.